The text below deals with one T cell receptor (beta chain). This record comes from a study of blood T cell repertoires in COVID-19. For the study at large: The origin of the acute and convalescent COVID-19 samples was the United States, Italy and Spain. From T cells, B-cell-depleted T cells, or PBMCs came the material, which was cDNA or gDNA.

In the original workflow: Estimates of nucleated cell counts were drawn from the amplification of reference gene primers. Sequenced by immunoSEQ multiplex PCR; TCRdb stores in-frame clones only, minus some. For V, J and clone size, that table is used; D and trimming come from the DNA. The sample records tens of thousands of clones, 80% to 90% being singletons. The CDR3 totals 11 residues. Trimming removed 6 bases from V and 5 bases from J, with 8 bases in between. CDR1 and CDR2 (germline): KGHSH, LQKENI. Sequences were obtained from peripheral blood. The receptor was isolated from a man aged 55 to 70 with acute or convalescent COVID-19. V usage is TRBV18 and J usage is TRBJ2-7; possible D gene TRBD2, 6 bases. The chain's CDR3 is CASSRGDEQYF. CDR3 in DNA: TGTGCCAGCTCGCGGGGCGACGAGCAGTACTTC.